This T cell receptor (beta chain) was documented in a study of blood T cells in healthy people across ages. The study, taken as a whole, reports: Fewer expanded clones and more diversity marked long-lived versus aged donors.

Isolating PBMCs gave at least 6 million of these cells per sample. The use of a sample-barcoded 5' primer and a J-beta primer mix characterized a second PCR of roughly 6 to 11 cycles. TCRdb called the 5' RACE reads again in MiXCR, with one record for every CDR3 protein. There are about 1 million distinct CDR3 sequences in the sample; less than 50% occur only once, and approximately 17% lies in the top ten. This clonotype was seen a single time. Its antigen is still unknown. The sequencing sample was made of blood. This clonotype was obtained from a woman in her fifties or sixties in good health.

CDR3 sequence reads: CSVGFGEKLFF. DNA of the CDR3: TGCAGCGTTGGTTTTGGTGAAAAACTGTTTTTT. The V and J genes are TRBV29-1 and TRBJ1-4; the D is unclear. V dropped 4 bases and J dropped 7 bases, with 7 bases sitting between them. CDR1 and CDR2 from the germline V gene are SQVTM and ANQGSEA. The CDR3 sequence is 11 residues long.